The present TCR beta chain was sequenced within a study of blood T cells in healthy people across ages. Germline CDR1 reads SGHKS; CDR2 reads YYEKEE (reference sequence). This CDR3 region has 15 residues. The germline V and J ends were trimmed by 4 bases and 0 bases, with 12 bases remaining between them. It was with a sample-barcoded 5' primer and a J-beta primer mix that a second PCR of about 7 to 12 cycles was run. TCRdb redid the calling of the 5' RACE reads with MiXCR, one entry per CDR3 protein. The profile covers 1,300,000 or so distinct CDR3 sequences, with approximately 59% appearing a single time and approximately 7% taken by the ten largest. This clonotype has more than one count but fewer than ten.

The receptor's source is a man in his late teens or twenties in good health. Source material: blood. This chain joins TRBV5-5 and TRBJ2-3; maybe TRBD1 (7 bases). The CDR3 protein is CASSMTGRSTDTQYF. In DNA form, the CDR3 reads TGTGCCAGCAGCATGACAGGGAGGAGCACAGATACGCAGTATTTT.